These T cell receptor beta chains were read from a single sample in a study of regulatory T cells in long-lasting Graves disease. One entry per CDR3 protein, called by TCRdb with MiXCR from the multiplex PCR reads. The table includes roughly 420,000 distinct CDR3 sequences, around 15% detected once. These data were also filed under a second study, of T cells in Graves' hyperthyroidism and ophthalmopathy.

The sequences come from peripheral blood mononuclear cells (PBMCs), collected at new diagnosis, from a patient treated with antithyroid drugs. These receptors came from a young woman with Graves disease. Both conserved end residues are part of each CDR3. The order of the fields is J gene, V gene, clone size, D gene, CDR3 DNA, CDR3 protein. D genes are given only for firm matches. Where a row states a size, it is once, few, many or the class of an expanded clone; other rows omit it.

J: TRBJ2-3
V: TRBV20-1
size: many
D: TRBD2
DNA: TGCAGTGGACGGTGGCTAGCGGGAGGGCCTGCGCAGTATTTT
CDR3: CSGRWLAGGPAQYF

J: TRBJ2-3
V: TRBV9
size: .
D: TRBD2
DNA: TGTGCCAGCAGCGAATTAGCGGGAGCCCCAGATACGCAGTATTTT
CDR3: CASSELAGAPDTQYF

J: TRBJ1-1
V: TRBV4-1
size: many
D: .
DNA: TGCGCCAGCAGCCAGGCCATGTGGGCTGAAGCTTTCTTT
CDR3: CASSQAMWAEAFF

J: TRBJ2-3
V: TRBV24-1
size: many
D: .
DNA: TGTGCCACCAGTGGGTTCGGAAGAACCACAGATACGCAGTATTTT
CDR3: CATSGFGRTTDTQYF

J: TRBJ2-5
V: TRBV2
size: many
D: .
DNA: TGTGCCAGCAAGGACTTAAAAGAGACCCAGTACTTC
CDR3: CASKDLKETQYF

J: TRBJ2-5
V: TRBV10-3
size: many
D: TRBD2
DNA: TGTGCCATCAGTGAGGGTAGCGGGGTCCAAGAGACCCAGTACTTC
CDR3: CAISEGSGVQETQYF

J: TRBJ2-1
V: TRBV11-2
size: .
D: TRBD2
DNA: TGTGCCAGCAGCTTAACCCCTGGGTCTAGCGGGAGCAAGAGCTCCTACAATGAGCAGTTCTTC
CDR3: CASSLTPGSSGSKSSYNEQFF

J: TRBJ2-3
V: TRBV28
size: .
D: TRBD2
DNA: TGTGCCAGCAGTTCGTTCGGGACTAGTCTCACAGATACGCAGTATTTT
CDR3: CASSSFGTSLTDTQYF

J: TRBJ2-5
V: TRBV5-5
size: .
D: TRBD2
DNA: TGTGCCAGCAGCGTGACCGGACTAGCGGGTGTACCGACCCAGTACTTC
CDR3: CASSVTGLAGVPTQYF

J: TRBJ2-2
V: TRBV27
size: .
D: TRBD1
DNA: TGTGCCAGCAGTTTACAGGGGGCGGCGAACACCGGGGAGCTGTTTTTT
CDR3: CASSLQGAANTGELFF

J: TRBJ2-2
V: TRBV4-1
size: .
D: TRBD2
DNA: TGCGCCAGCAGCCAAGATGGACCAACTAGCGGGAACACCGGGGAGCTGTTTTTT
CDR3: CASSQDGPTSGNTGELFF

J: TRBJ2-7
V: TRBV10-3
size: .
D: TRBD1
DNA: TGTGCCATCAGTTTGGGACAGGGGGCCCACGAGCAGTACTTC
CDR3: CAISLGQGAHEQYF

J: TRBJ2-2
V: TRBV11-2
size: few
D: TRBD1
DNA: TGTGCCAGCAGCTTAGATGGTTGGGACAGGCGCGCCGGGGAGCTGTTTTTT
CDR3: CASSLDGWDRRAGELFF

J: TRBJ2-1
V: TRBV20-1
size: many
D: TRBD2
DNA: TGCAGTGCTAGTGGGGGCGCGGGAGGGAATGTCAATGAGCAGTTCTTC
CDR3: CSASGGAGGNVNEQFF

J: TRBJ2-5
V: TRBV27
size: few
D: TRBD2
DNA: TGTGCCAGCAGTTTATGGACTAGCAGGGAGACCCAGTACTTC
CDR3: CASSLWTSRETQYF

J: TRBJ2-7
V: TRBV20-1
size: many
D: .
DNA: TGCAGTGCTACCTTGAGCGAGAGCTCCTACGAGCAGTACTTC
CDR3: CSATLSESSYEQYF

J: TRBJ2-5
V: TRBV6-1
size: many
D: .
DNA: TGTGCCAGCAGTGAAGTGGGGACCCAGTACTTC
CDR3: CASSEVGTQYF

J: TRBJ2-3
V: TRBV10-3
size: .
D: TRBD2
DNA: TGTGCCATCAGCAACACTAGCGGGAGTTACACAGATACGCAGTATTTT
CDR3: CAISNTSGSYTDTQYF

J: TRBJ1-1
V: TRBV30
size: many
D: .
DNA: TGTGCCTGGCTCTCAGGGTTTGGTACTGAAGCTTTCTTT
CDR3: CAWLSGFGTEAFF

J: TRBJ2-7
V: TRBV5-1
size: .
D: .
DNA: TGCGCCAGCAGCACCCGAACAGGGAACCGAATCTACGAGCAGTACTTC
CDR3: CASSTRTGNRIYEQYF

J: TRBJ2-1
V: TRBV30
size: .
D: TRBD1
DNA: TGTGCCTGGACCATTGACAGGGTGTCCGATGAGCAGTTCTTC
CDR3: CAWTIDRVSDEQFF

J: TRBJ2-5
V: TRBV11-2
size: many
D: TRBD2
DNA: TGTGCCAGCAGCAGACTAGCGGGAGTCCCCTACCAAGAGACCCAGTACTTC
CDR3: CASSRLAGVPYQETQYF

J: TRBJ2-6
V: TRBV9
size: many
D: .
DNA: TGTGCCAGCAGCGTATATAGCTCTGGGGCCAACGTCCTGACTTTC
CDR3: CASSVYSSGANVLTF

J: TRBJ1-5
V: TRBV7-8
size: .
D: .
DNA: TGTGCCAGCAGCGTAACGGGGGATCAGCCCCAGCATTTT
CDR3: CASSVTGDQPQHF

J: TRBJ2-7
V: TRBV29-1
size: many
D: .
DNA: TGCAGCGTCCCCGGCGCCGCCGCCTACGAGCAGTACTTC
CDR3: CSVPGAAAYEQYF

J: TRBJ2-1
V: TRBV13
size: many
D: .
DNA: TGTGCCAGCAGCGAAATACAGGGCAGCTCCTACAATGAGCAGTTCTTC
CDR3: CASSEIQGSSYNEQFF

J: TRBJ2-1
V: TRBV5-1
size: few
D: TRBD2
DNA: TGCGCCAGCAGCTTAAACGGAGGACTAGTGGTAACGGAGCAGTTCTTC
CDR3: CASSLNGGLVVTEQFF

J: TRBJ2-7
V: TRBV3-1
size: many
D: .
DNA: TGTGCCAGCAGCCAAGTAGGGGGGCGTTACGAGCAGTACTTC
CDR3: CASSQVGGRYEQYF

J: TRBJ2-3
V: TRBV29-1
size: many
D: .
DNA: TGCAGCGTTGATGGCGGACCGACGGCAGATACGCAGTATTTT
CDR3: CSVDGGPTADTQYF

J: TRBJ2-1
V: TRBV27
size: few
D: TRBD2
DNA: TGTGCCAGCACCACTCGACTAGCGGGAGGATACTACAATGAGCAGTTCTTC
CDR3: CASTTRLAGGYYNEQFF

J: TRBJ2-4
V: TRBV11-2
size: many
D: TRBD1
DNA: TGTGCCAGCAGCTTAGATCTGACCGACAGGGGAGACATTCAGTACTTC
CDR3: CASSLDLTDRGDIQYF

J: TRBJ1-1
V: TRBV28
size: few
D: TRBD1
DNA: TGTGCCAGCAGTACCGGGGGGCGGGGCAGGGGGACGAACACTGAAGCTTTCTTT
CDR3: CASSTGGRGRGTNTEAFF

J: TRBJ2-7
V: TRBV10-3
size: .
D: .
DNA: TGTGCCATCAGCTCCGTGGGTCCTGAGCAGTACTTC
CDR3: CAISSVGPEQYF

J: TRBJ1-5
V: TRBV28
size: .
D: .
DNA: TGTGCCAGCAGTTTAGGGGGGGACGGAGATCGGCCCCAGCATTTT
CDR3: CASSLGGDGDRPQHF

J: TRBJ1-4
V: TRBV19
size: once
D: .
DNA: TGTGCCAGTAGTATGGGGGAAAAACTGTTTTTT
CDR3: CASSMGEKLFF

J: TRBJ2-5
V: TRBV27
size: many
D: TRBD1
DNA: TGTGCCAGCAGCCAATCGGGACAGGTCCGGGGGACCCAGTACTTC
CDR3: CASSQSGQVRGTQYF

J: TRBJ2-1
V: TRBV28
size: .
D: .
DNA: TGTGCCAGCAGTTTACTGGGTGACGCTAGCTCCTTC
CDR3: CASSLLGDASSF

J: TRBJ1-4
V: TRBV7-8
size: .
D: .
DNA: TGTGCCAGCAGCTTCGGGGGCGGGGGTGAAAAACTGTTTTTT
CDR3: CASSFGGGGEKLFF

J: TRBJ1-2
V: TRBV28
size: many
D: .
DNA: TGTGCCAGCACCACAGGCTCCTATGGCTACACCTTC
CDR3: CASTTGSYGYTF

J: TRBJ2-7
V: TRBV19
size: .
D: .
DNA: TGTGCCAGTAGCAGACTCCGGGACGGAGACTACGAGCAGTACTTC
CDR3: CASSRLRDGDYEQYF

J: TRBJ2-1
V: TRBV3-1
size: many
D: TRBD2
DNA: TGTGCCAGCAGCCAAACCAGCGGGAGGGCCTTCAATGAGCAGTTCTTC
CDR3: CASSQTSGRAFNEQFF

J: TRBJ2-3
V: TRBV19
size: .
D: TRBD2
DNA: TGTGCCAGTAGTCCACGGACTAGCGGGACCTTCACAGATACGCAGTATTTT
CDR3: CASSPRTSGTFTDTQYF

J: TRBJ2-2
V: TRBV5-1
size: few
D: TRBD2
DNA: TGCGCCAGCAGCTTGAGGCTAGCGGGGAACACCGGGGAGCTGTTTTTT
CDR3: CASSLRLAGNTGELFF

J: TRBJ2-2
V: TRBV30
size: many
D: .
DNA: TGTGCCTGGAGTGTACAGGCCGGGGAGCTGTTTTTT
CDR3: CAWSVQAGELFF

J: TRBJ2-3
V: TRBV19
size: .
D: TRBD2
DNA: TGTGCCAGTGGGCGGGAGTTGGGAGATACGCAGTATTTT
CDR3: CASGRELGDTQYF

J: TRBJ2-1
V: TRBV3-1
size: few
D: TRBD2
DNA: TGTGCCAGCAGCCAACCTAGCGGGAGTAGAAGTGAGCAGTTCTTC
CDR3: CASSQPSGSRSEQFF

J: TRBJ2-3
V: TRBV11-3
size: few
D: TRBD2
DNA: TGTGCCAGCAGCTTGGGGACTAGCGCCTCACCCACAGATACGCAGTATTTT
CDR3: CASSLGTSASPTDTQYF

J: TRBJ2-3
V: TRBV6-2/TRBV6-3
size: .
D: .
DNA: TGTGCCAGCAGGACTAGTGTCGGGCAAGATACGCAGTATTTT
CDR3: CASRTSVGQDTQYF